At least ten counts were recorded for the clone carrying this TCR beta chain. TCRdb fed the 5' RACE reads into MiXCR, producing one record per CDR3 protein. The table records about 66,000 distinct CDR3 sequences, about 5% of them present only once. This sample was taken from a study of neurological immune-mediated disorders. With V trimmed by 1 base and J by 0 bases, 3 bases remained unmatched. The germline CDR1 and CDR2 sequences are MGHRA and YSYEKL. The CDR3 length is 15 residues. The chain couples TRBV4-1 to TRBJ2-7; 7 nucleotides agree with TRBD2. The sequencing sample was made of PBMCs. The TCR comes from a woman between 65 and 79 years old with multiple sclerosis. The CDR3 spells CASSQASGPSYEQYF. In DNA form, the CDR3 reads TGCGCCAGCAGCCAAGCTAGCGGACCCTCCTACGAGCAGTACTTC.